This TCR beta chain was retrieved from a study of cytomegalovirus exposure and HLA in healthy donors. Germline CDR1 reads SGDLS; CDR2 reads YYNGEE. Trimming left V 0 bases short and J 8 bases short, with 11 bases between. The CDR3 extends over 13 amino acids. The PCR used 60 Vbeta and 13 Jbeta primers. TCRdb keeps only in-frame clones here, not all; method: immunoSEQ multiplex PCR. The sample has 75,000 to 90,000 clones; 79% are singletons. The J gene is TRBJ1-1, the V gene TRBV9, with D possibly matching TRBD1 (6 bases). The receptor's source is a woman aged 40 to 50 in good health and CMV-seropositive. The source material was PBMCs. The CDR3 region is CASSVGDGTEAFF. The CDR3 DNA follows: TGTGCCAGCAGCGTAGGGGATGGGACAGAAGCTTTCTTT.